The clone carrying this T cell receptor (beta chain) was recorded once. What it recognizes is unknown. The sample belongs to a study of OX40 agonist ivuxolimab in advanced cancers. Study as a whole: The dose-escalation cohort had hepatocellular carcinoma, melanoma, renal cell or head and neck cancer. Findings and limits, study-wide: At 0.1 to 3.0 mg/kg and by week 6, CD4+ and CD8+ T cells in the blood had expanded clonally.

Autoimmune disease history or systemic immunosuppression led to patient exclusion. Sequenced by immunoSEQ multiplex PCR; TCRdb stores in-frame clones only, minus some. The repertoire holds more than 10,000 clones, around 69% seen once, with approximately 40% in the top ten. CDR3 length: 13 residues. Germline CDR1 SGHAT, CDR2 FQNNGV. Trimming removed 2 bases from V and 1 base from J, with 6 bases in between. The source of this sequence is an adult with an advanced solid tumor such as melanoma, head and neck, liver or kidney cancer. The sample was CD4+ or CD8+ T cells sorted from blood, taken in a trial of the OX40 agonist ivuxolimab. The chain employs TRBV11-2 and TRBJ2-7; D is undetermined. In DNA, the CDR3 is TGTGCCAGCAGCTTATCAACATCCTACGAGCAGTACTTC. Its translation: CASSLSTSYEQYF.